Reported below is one T cell receptor beta chain. This entry is derived from a study of blood T cell repertoires in COVID-19. About the research overall: The origin of the acute and convalescent COVID-19 samples was the United States, Italy and Spain.

The CDR3 contains 15 residues. V lost 0 bases to trimming and J lost 0 bases, with 8 bases between them. The germline CDR1 and CDR2 sequences are LGHDT and YNNKEL (reference sequence). TCRdb's copy holds only in-frame clones and misses some; the assay was immunoSEQ multiplex PCR. This sample has approximately 500,000 clones, with less than 90% found just once. Sequenced material: peripheral blood. The V call is TRBV3-1 (or the pseudogene TRBV3-2), the J call TRBJ1-1, with D maybe TRBD1 (5 bases). The clonotype comes from a woman between 50 and 59 years old with COVID-19, enrolled during active disease. The CDR3 sequence is CASSQDQGMNTEAFF. CDR3 nucleotide sequence: TGTGCCAGCAGCCAAGACCAGGGAATGAACACTGAAGCTTTCTTT.